The table lists the clone carrying this TCR beta chain with a few counts. The antigen is not known. V trimming: 0 bases; J trimming: 5 bases; junction bases outside the gene matches: 8. The germline gives CDR1 SEHNR, CDR2 FQNEAQ (reference sequence). CDR3 length equals 17 residues. These data come from a study of identical twins. Notes on the study in general: Where out-of-frame alpha sequences were twin-shared, they showed excess low generation probability.

TCRdb recomputed calls from the 5' RACE reads with MiXCR, one row per CDR3 protein. The table shows hundreds of thousands of distinct CDR3 sequences, with about 8.3% occurring only once. These data were likewise used in another study, on yellow fever vaccine responses in identical twins.

What was sequenced was memory (CD45RO+) T cells sorted from blood. This chain connects TRBV7-9 to TRBJ2-2; 8 nucleotides align to TRBD1. The TCR comes from a woman between 18 and 30 years old in good health. In DNA form, the CDR3 reads TGTGCCAGCAGCTTAGCCTTCCGGACAGGGCAAACCGGGGAGCTGTTTTTT. Amino acid sequence: CASSLAFRTGQTGELFF.